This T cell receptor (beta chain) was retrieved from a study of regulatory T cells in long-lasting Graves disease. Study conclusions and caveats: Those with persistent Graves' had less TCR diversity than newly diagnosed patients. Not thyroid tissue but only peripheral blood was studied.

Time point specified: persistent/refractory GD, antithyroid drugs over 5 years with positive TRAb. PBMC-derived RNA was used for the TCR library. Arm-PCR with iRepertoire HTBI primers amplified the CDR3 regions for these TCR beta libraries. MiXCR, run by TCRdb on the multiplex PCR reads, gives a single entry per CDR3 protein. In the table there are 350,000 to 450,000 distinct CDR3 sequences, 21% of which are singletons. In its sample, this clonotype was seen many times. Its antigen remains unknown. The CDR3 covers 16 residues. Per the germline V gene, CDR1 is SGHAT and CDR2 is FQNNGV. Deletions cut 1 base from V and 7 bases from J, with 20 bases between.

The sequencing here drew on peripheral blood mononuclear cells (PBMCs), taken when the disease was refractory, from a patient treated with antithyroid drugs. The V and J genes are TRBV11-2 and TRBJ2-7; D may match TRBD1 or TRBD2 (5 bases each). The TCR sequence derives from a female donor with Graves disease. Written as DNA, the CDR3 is TGTGCCAGCAGCTTAGGACAGCTAATGAGCGGAGATGAGCAGTACTTC. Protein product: CASSLGQLMSGDEQYF. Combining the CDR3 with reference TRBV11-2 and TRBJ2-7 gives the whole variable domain EAGVAQSPRYKIIEKRQSVAFWCNPISGHATLYWYQQILGQGPKLLIQFQNNGVVDDSQLPKDRFSAERLKGVDSTLKIQPAKLEDSAVYLCASSLGQLMSGDEQYFGPGTRLTVT.